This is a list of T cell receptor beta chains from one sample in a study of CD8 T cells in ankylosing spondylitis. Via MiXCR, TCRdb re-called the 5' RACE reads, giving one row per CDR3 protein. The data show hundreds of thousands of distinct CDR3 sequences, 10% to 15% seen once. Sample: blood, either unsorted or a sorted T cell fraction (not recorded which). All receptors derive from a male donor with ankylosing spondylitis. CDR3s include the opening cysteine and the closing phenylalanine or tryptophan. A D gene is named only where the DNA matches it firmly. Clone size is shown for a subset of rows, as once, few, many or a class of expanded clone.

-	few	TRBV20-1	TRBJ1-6	TGCAGTGCTAGATCGGGGGGAAGCTCCTATAATTCACCCCTCCACTTT	CSARSGGSSYNSPLHF
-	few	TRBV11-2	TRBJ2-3	TGTGCCAGCAGCTTCGATGGGTTGGATACGCAGTATTTT	CASSFDGLDTQYF
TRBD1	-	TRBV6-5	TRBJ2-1	TGTGCCAGCAGTCTACAGGGGTGGCCCTCACTGGGAAAGCATGAGCAGTTCTTC	CASSLQGWPSLGKHEQFF
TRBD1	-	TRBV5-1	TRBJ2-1	TGCGCCAGCGGGCCCGGACAGGGTTACAATGAGCAGTTCTTC	CASGPGQGYNEQFF
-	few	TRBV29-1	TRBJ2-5	TGCAGCGTTGTTCCTGGAGTAGGGGAGACCCAGTACTTC	CSVVPGVGETQYF
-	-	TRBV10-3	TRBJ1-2	TGTGCCATCAGCGAGACAGTTAACTATGGCTACACCTTC	CAISETVNYGYTF
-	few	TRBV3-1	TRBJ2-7	TGTGCCAGCAGCCAAGGGTATATCGGGAGTCTCGAGCAGTACTTC	CASSQGYIGSLEQYF
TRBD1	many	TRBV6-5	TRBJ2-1	TGTGCCAGCAGTTCCCAGGGACAGATAAGTAATGAGCAGTTCTTC	CASSSQGQISNEQFF
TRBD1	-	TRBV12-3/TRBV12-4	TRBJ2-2	TGTGCCAGCGGGGGGACAGGCCCGACCAACACCGGGGAGCTGTTTTTT	CASGGTGPTNTGELFF
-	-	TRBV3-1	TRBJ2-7	TGTGCCAGCAGCCAAGCGGGCAGGGACTCCTACGAGCAGTACTTC	CASSQAGRDSYEQYF
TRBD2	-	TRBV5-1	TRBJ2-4	TGCGCCAGCAGCTTGGAAGGGACTAGCGGGTCAATTCAGTACTTC	CASSLEGTSGSIQYF
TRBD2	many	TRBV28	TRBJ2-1	TGCCGTTGTAGCGGGCACTCCTACAATGAGCAGTTCTTC	CRCSGHSYNEQFF
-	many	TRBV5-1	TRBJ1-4	TGCGCCAGCAGCTTGGGGGCAACTAATGAAAAACTGTTTTTT	CASSLGATNEKLFF
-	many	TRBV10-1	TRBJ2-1	TGCGCCAGCAGTGAAGAGGGGAGCTCCTACAATGAGCAGTTCTTC	CASSEEGSSYNEQFF
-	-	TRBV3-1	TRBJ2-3	TGTGCCAGCAGCCCCCTGCGGGGAGTTAAGACAGATACGCAGTATTTT	CASSPLRGVKTDTQYF
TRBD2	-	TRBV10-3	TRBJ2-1	TGTGCCATCAGTGGGGCTAGCGGGACCCTAGGGAATGAGCAGTTCTTC	CAISGASGTLGNEQFF
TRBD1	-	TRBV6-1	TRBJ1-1	TGTGCCAGCAGTGAAGTAACAGGGGCTCTGAACACTGAAGCTTTCTTT	CASSEVTGALNTEAFF
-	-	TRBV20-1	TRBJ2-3	TGCAGTGCTACGTCGGGACCCTCGGGGACAGATACGCAGTATTTT	CSATSGPSGTDTQYF
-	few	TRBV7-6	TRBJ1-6	TGTGCCAGCAGTCTACGTGGGGACACCCATTCACCCCTCCACTTT	CASSLRGDTHSPLHF
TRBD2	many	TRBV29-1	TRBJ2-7	TGCAGCGTCACCGGGACTAGCGGCTACGAGCAGTACTTC	CSVTGTSGYEQYF
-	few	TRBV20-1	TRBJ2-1	TGCAGTGCTCCGACCATGGAGGGAGGCTCCTACAATGAGCAGTTCTTC	CSAPTMEGGSYNEQFF
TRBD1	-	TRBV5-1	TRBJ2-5	TGCGCCAGCAGCCAGGGACAGGGGGGTCGAGAGACCCAGTACTTC	CASSQGQGGRETQYF
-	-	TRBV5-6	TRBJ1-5	TGTGCCAGCAGCATGTGGGACCGGGACCTGAATCAGCCCCAGCATTTT	CASSMWDRDLNQPQHF
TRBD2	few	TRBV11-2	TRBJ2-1	TGTGCCAGCAGCTTAGGGACTAGCGGGAGGAGAGACAATGAGCAGTTCTTC	CASSLGTSGRRDNEQFF
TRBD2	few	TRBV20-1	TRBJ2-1	TGCAGTGCTAGAGATTATGCGGGAGGGGGATATAATGAGCAGTTCTTC	CSARDYAGGGYNEQFF
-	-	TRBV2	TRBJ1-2	TGTGCCAGCAGCGACGTAGCTGGCTACACCTTC	CASSDVAGYTF
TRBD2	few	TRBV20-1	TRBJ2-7	TGCAGTGCTAGGACGCAGTGGGGACTAGCTTACGAGCAGTACTTC	CSARTQWGLAYEQYF
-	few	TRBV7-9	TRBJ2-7	TGTGCCAGCAGCTTAGATGGGGTACCCTACGAGCAGTACTTC	CASSLDGVPYEQYF
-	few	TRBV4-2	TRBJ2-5	TGTGCCAGCAGCCCAGATGGACAGTTTCAGACCCAGTACTTC	CASSPDGQFQTQYF
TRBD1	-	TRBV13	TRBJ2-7	TGTGCCAGCAGCTCTTCGGACAGGGGGCTGTACGAGCAGTACTTC	CASSSSDRGLYEQYF
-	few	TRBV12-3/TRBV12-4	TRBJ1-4	TGTGCCAGCAGTATACAGTCAACTAATGAAAAACTGTTTTTT	CASSIQSTNEKLFF
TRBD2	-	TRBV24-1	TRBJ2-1	TGTGCCACCAGTGACTTGCGGGAGGGCCCTTACAATGAGCAGTTCTTC	CATSDLREGPYNEQFF
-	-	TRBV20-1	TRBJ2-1	TGCAGTGCTAGGGCCCGCCGGGCCCCCTTACGGGTTGAGCAGTTCTTC	CSARARRAPLRVEQFF
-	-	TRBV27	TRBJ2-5	TGTGCCAGCAGTTCCATTTCAATGGGTCAAGAGACCCAGTACTTC	CASSSISMGQETQYF
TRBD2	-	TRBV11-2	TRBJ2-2	TGTGCCAGCAGCTTAGGACTAGCGATTAACACCGGGGAGCTGTTTTTT	CASSLGLAINTGELFF
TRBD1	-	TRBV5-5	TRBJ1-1	TGTGCCAGCAGCCGACCGGGACAGGGAGACACTGAAGCTTTCTTT	CASSRPGQGDTEAFF
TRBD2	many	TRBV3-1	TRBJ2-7	TGTGCCAGCAGCCAATTACTAGCGGGAACTTCCGAGCAGTACTTC	CASSQLLAGTSEQYF